The rows below give T cell receptor beta chains drawn from one sample of a study of T cell changes during pregnancy in multiple sclerosis. Only in-frame clones appear in the TCRdb table, and some are missing; sequencing was by immunoSEQ multiplex PCR. The sample shows around 72,000 clones, roughly nine tenths of them seen only once. The sequences come from peripheral blood, collected in the second trimester of pregnancy. These TCRs come from a female donor in good health, enrolled as a control in a pregnancy study. Each CDR3 is given with its conserved first and last residue. D genes are given only for firm matches. A clone size is listed for some rows: how often the clone was seen (once, few, many), or a class if it is expanded.

j_call clone_size d_call v_call cdr3_aa cdr3_nt
TRBJ1-4 - - TRBV6-6 CASSYQRGEKLFF TGTGCCAGCAGTTACCAGCGGGGCGAAAAACTGTTTTTT
TRBJ2-2 - - TRBV7-2 CASTLSLTGELFF TGTGCCAGCACCCTTAGTCTCACCGGGGAGCTGTTTTTT
TRBJ2-3 - TRBD2 TRBV4-3 CASSQDSSGGTDTQYF TGCGCCAGCAGCCAAGATAGTAGCGGGGGAACAGATACGCAGTATTTT
TRBJ1-1 - - TRBV7-2 CASSPYTEAFF TGTGCCAGCAGCCCGTACACTGAAGCTTTCTTT
TRBJ2-1 - TRBD2 TRBV7-3 CASSPRRGLRNEQFF TGTGCCAGCAGCCCCCGTAGGGGACTAAGGAATGAGCAGTTCTTC
TRBJ1-6 - - TRBV19 CASSITGLSSYNSPLHF TGTGCCAGTAGTATTACTGGGCTAAGCTCCTATAATTCACCCCTCCACTTT
TRBJ2-1 - TRBD2 TRBV5-5 CASSLALAGGVRDNEQFF TGTGCCAGCAGCTTGGCGCTAGCGGGGGGAGTCCGCGACAATGAGCAGTTCTTC
TRBJ2-5 - TRBD2 TRBV30 CAWKGLAGGPVPETQYF TGTGCCTGGAAGGGACTAGCGGGGGGGCCAGTTCCCGAGACCCAGTACTTC
TRBJ2-7 - - TRBV4-3 CASSQLPLDSGSYEQYF TGCGCCAGCAGCCAGTTACCCTTGGACAGCGGCTCCTACGAGCAGTACTTC
TRBJ2-1 few TRBD2 TRBV23-1 CASSQSASGTYNEQFF TGCGCCAGCAGTCAATCGGCTAGCGGGACCTACAATGAGCAGTTCTTC
TRBJ2-3 - TRBD2 TRBV9 CASSVGLAGDTQYF TGTGCCAGCAGCGTAGGACTAGCTGGGGATACGCAGTATTTT
TRBJ1-6 - - TRBV4-1 CASSPREELGNSPLHF TGCGCCAGCAGCCCTAGGGAGGAATTAGGGAATTCACCCCTCCACTTT
TRBJ2-7 once - TRBV30 CAWSVSQGGSRQYF TGTGCCTGGAGTGTCTCCCAGGGAGGTAGCCGGCAGTACTTC
TRBJ2-7 - TRBD2 TRBV7-9 CASSLGGLAIYEQYF TGTGCCAGCAGCTTAGGGGGACTAGCTATTTACGAGCAGTACTTC
TRBJ2-3 once TRBD2 TRBV7-2 CASSLELAGSTDTQYF TGTGCCAGCAGCTTAGAACTAGCGGGTAGTACAGATACGCAGTATTTT
TRBJ2-3 - - TRBV7-3 CASSPGTRDTQYF TGTGCCAGCAGCCCGGGAACCAGGGATACGCAGTATTTT
TRBJ2-7 - - TRBV19 CASSIEPRTKLYEQYF TGTGCCAGTAGTATCGAGCCACGGACAAAACTCTACGAGCAGTACTTC
TRBJ1-1 - - TRBV10-3 CAITDTGNTEAFF TGTGCCATCACAGATACAGGGAACACTGAAGCTTTCTTT
TRBJ2-2 - - TRBV10-3 CAISDGGAAGELFF TGTGCCATCAGTGACGGAGGTGCGGCCGGGGAGCTGTTTTTT
TRBJ1-1 - TRBD1 TRBV7-9 CASSSRQGPKIGAFF TGTGCCAGCAGCAGCAGACAGGGCCCGAAAATAGGAGCTTTCTTT
TRBJ1-2 - - TRBV5-6 CASSLERYGYTF TGTGCCAGCAGCTTGGAACGGTATGGCTACACCTTC
TRBJ1-3 - - TRBV29-1 CSAQEGTLSGNTIYF TGCAGCGCCCAAGAAGGGACACTCTCTGGAAACACCATATATTTT
TRBJ2-2 - TRBD1 TRBV4-2 CASSRTGVQAGELFF TGTGCCAGCAGCCGGACAGGGGTTCAGGCCGGGGAGCTGTTTTTT
TRBJ2-5 - TRBD1 TRBV15 CATSSRGQGKETQYF TGTGCCACCAGCTCACGGGGACAGGGTAAAGAGACCCAGTACTTC
TRBJ1-2 - - TRBV4-2 CASSQEGGYGYTF TGTGCCAGCAGCCAAGAGGGAGGCTATGGCTACACCTTC
TRBJ2-5 - - TRBV9 CASSARDRQETQYF TGTGCCAGCAGCGCGCGGGACAGACAAGAGACCCAGTACTTC
TRBJ1-5 - - TRBV5-3 CARSLETAVRNQPQHF TGTGCCAGAAGCTTGGAGACAGCAGTACGCAATCAGCCCCAGCATTTT
TRBJ1-3 - - TRBV9 CASSTSGGKGNTIYF TGTGCCAGCAGCACCTCGGGGGGGAAAGGAAACACCATATATTTT
TRBJ1-2 once TRBD1 TRBV28 CASSRADRVTNGYTF TGTGCCAGCAGCCGGGCCGACAGGGTGACGAATGGCTACACCTTC